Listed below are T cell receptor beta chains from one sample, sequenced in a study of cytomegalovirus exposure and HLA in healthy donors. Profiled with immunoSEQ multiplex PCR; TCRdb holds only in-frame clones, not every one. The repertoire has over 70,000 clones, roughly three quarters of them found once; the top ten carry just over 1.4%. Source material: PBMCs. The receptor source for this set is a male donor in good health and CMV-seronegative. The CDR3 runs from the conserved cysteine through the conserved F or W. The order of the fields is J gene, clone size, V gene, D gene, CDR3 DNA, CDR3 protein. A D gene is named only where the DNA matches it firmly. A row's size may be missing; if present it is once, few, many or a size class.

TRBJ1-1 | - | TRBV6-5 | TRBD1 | TGTGCCAGCAGTAGGGGACAGCGTATGAACACTGAAGCTTTCTTT | CASSRGQRMNTEAFF
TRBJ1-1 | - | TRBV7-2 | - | TGTGCCAGCAGCATCAAGGGGCTGCTCCTGAACACTGAAGCTTTCTTT | CASSIKGLLLNTEAFF
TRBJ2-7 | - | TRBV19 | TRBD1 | TGTGCCAGTAGTCGGACAGGGGGGTCCTACGAGCAGTACTTC | CASSRTGGSYEQYF
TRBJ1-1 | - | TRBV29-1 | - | TGCAGCGGGCGGGGTAATCCCCCACTTTGGAACACTGAAGCTTTCTTT | CSGRGNPPLWNTEAFF
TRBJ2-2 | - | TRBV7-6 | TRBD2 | TGTGCCAGCACGGGACTAGATACCCGCACCGGGGAGCTGTTTTTT | CASTGLDTRTGELFF
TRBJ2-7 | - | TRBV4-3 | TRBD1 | TGCGCCAGCAGCCAAGATGCCCCAGGACAGGGCTTTGTTCGGTCCTACGAGCAGTACTTC | CASSQDAPGQGFVRSYEQYF
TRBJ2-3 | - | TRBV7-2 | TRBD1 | TGTGCCAGCAGCGTCAAGTTGGGGCAGGGGGCCCTTTTCACAGATACGCAGTATTTT | CASSVKLGQGALFTDTQYF
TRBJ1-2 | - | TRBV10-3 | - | TGTGCCATCAGTGGGGCCCCGGGACAAAAGTACTATGGCTACACCTTC | CAISGAPGQKYYGYTF
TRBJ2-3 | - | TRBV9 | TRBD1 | TGTGCCAGCAGCGTTAGCGGACAGGGAGATAGAGATACGCAGTATTTT | CASSVSGQGDRDTQYF
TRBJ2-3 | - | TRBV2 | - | TGTGCCAGCAGAGTTTTAACAGGTTACCTCAGCACAGATACGCAGTATTTT | CASRVLTGYLSTDTQYF
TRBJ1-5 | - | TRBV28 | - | TGTGCCAGCAGTACATCCCTCAGACTTCAGCCCCAGCATTTT | CASSTSLRLQPQHF
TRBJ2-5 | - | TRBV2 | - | TGTGCCAGCAGTGATAGCTCGAGAGGCTGGACCCAGTACTTC | CASSDSSRGWTQYF
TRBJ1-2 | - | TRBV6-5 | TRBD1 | TGTGCCAGCAGTTACTCCTCAGGGGGCTATGGCTACACCTTC | CASSYSSGGYGYTF
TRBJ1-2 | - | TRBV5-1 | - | TGCGCCAGCAGCCAATCAGGGGTTAGGTACGGCTACACCTTC | CASSQSGVRYGYTF
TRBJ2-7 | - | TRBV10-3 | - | TGTGCCAGTGGGGCGGGACCCTCCTACGAGCAGTACTTC | CASGAGPSYEQYF
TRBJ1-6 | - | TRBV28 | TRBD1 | TGTGCCAGCAGTTTACCACAGGGGGCACATTCACCCCTCCACTTT | CASSLPQGAHSPLHF
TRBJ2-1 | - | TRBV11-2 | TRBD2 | TGTGCCAGCAGCTCTTTAGCGGGAGGGCTAACGAATGAGCAGTTCTTC | CASSSLAGGLTNEQFF
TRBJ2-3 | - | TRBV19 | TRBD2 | TGTGCCAGTAGTATGGGAGGGCCCACAGATACGCAGTATTTT | CASSMGGPTDTQYF
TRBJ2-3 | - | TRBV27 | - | TGTGCCAGCAGCCAATACGGGAACACAGATACGCAGTATTTT | CASSQYGNTDTQYF
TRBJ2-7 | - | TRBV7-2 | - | TGTGCCAGCAGCCCCTCGCAGGGGCCCTACGAGCAGTACTTC | CASSPSQGPYEQYF
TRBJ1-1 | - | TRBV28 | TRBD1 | TGTGCCAGCCGCCAAGGGGGCCTGCGCACTGAAGCTTTCTTT | CASRQGGLRTEAFF
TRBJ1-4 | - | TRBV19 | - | TGTGCCAGTAGTATCCTAGGGGTGACTAATGAAAAACTGTTTTTT | CASSILGVTNEKLFF
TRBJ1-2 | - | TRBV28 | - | TGTGCCAGCAGTCCCCCAGGGGACGAGGGCTACACCTTC | CASSPPGDEGYTF
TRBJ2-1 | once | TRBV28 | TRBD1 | TGTGCCAGCACTTCGCTCCAGATCGACAGGGCGAAGTACAATGAGCAGTTCTTC | CASTSLQIDRAKYNEQFF
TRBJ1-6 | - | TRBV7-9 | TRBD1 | TGTGCCAGCAGCTCAACAGGGGATAATTCACCCCTCCACTTT | CASSSTGDNSPLHF
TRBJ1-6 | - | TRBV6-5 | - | TGTGCCAGCAGTTACCTGCGTTCACCCCTCCACTTT | CASSYLRSPLHF
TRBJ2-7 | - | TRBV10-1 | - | TGCGCCAGCAGTGGCCGGACAGCCTTTGGCTACGAGCAGTACTTC | CASSGRTAFGYEQYF
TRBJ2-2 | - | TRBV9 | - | TGTGCCAGCAGCGTAGCTAGGGCAGGGGGGTCCACCGGGGAGCTGTTTTTT | CASSVARAGGSTGELFF
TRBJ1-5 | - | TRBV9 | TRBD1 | TGTGCCAGCAGCGTAGGCTCAGGGGGGAGTCAGCCCCAGCATTTT | CASSVGSGGSQPQHF
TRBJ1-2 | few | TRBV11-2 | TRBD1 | TGTGCCAGCAGCTTAGGAGGGGGCGTCTATGGCTACACCTTC | CASSLGGGVYGYTF
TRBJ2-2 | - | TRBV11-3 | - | TGTGCCAGCAGCTCAACCCGGACTGGATTGAACACCGGGGAGCTGTTTTTT | CASSSTRTGLNTGELFF
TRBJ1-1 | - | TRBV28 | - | TGTGCCAGCAGTCGCACTACTGGCCCGATGAACACTGAAGCTTTCTTT | CASSRTTGPMNTEAFF
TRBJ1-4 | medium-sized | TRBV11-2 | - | TGTGCCAGCAGCTTCTCGAAGGGGCATGGTAATGAAAAACTGTTTTTT | CASSFSKGHGNEKLFF
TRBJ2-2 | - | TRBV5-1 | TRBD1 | TGCGCCAGCAGCTTGGTCGAGGGGGCGACTGGGGAGCTGTTTTTT | CASSLVEGATGELFF
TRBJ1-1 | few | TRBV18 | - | TGTGCCAGCTCACCTACTACAGGGTCTACTGAAGCTTTCTTT | CASSPTTGSTEAFF
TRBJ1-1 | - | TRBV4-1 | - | TGCGCCAGCAGCCAAGATGGTGTCAGGGAGGACACTGAAGCTTTCTTT | CASSQDGVREDTEAFF
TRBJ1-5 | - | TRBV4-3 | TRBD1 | TGCGCCAGCAGCCAAGGTGAGGGGGCTTACCCCAATCAGCCCCAGCATTTT | CASSQGEGAYPNQPQHF
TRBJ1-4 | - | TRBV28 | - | TGTGCCATCAGAAGAAGCCCTTTTAATGAAAAACTGTTTTTT | CAIRRSPFNEKLFF
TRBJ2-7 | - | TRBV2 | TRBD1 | TGTGCCAGCAGAAGACAGGGCATCGTAGATGAGCAGTACTTC | CASRRQGIVDEQYF
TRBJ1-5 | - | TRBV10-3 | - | TGTGCCATCTATTGGGTGAAGGGGCAGCCCCAGCATTTT | CAIYWVKGQPQHF
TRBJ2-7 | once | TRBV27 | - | TGTGCCAGCAGTTTAGGCAGTGACTACGAGCAGTACTTC | CASSLGSDYEQYF
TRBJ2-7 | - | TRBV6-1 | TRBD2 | TGTGCCAGCAGGGGACTAGCGGGACCCTACGAGCAGTACTTC | CASRGLAGPYEQYF
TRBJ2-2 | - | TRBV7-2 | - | TGTGCCAGCAGCCCTCGGGGGACTCCGAACACCGGGGAGCTGTTTTTT | CASSPRGTPNTGELFF